This TCR beta chain was sequenced for a study of T cell responses to AZD1222 COVID-19 vaccine (dated by TCRdb to 2020 to 2023). Concerning the study at large: TCR sequencing covered some 240 trial participants: 200 to 210 given two doses of AZD1222 and 26 given two doses of MenACWY control vaccine. Enrollment into the trials was organized by age into subgroups of 18-55, 56-69 and 70-plus years, and those subgroups contained roughly 160, 29 and 62 TCR-sequenced participants, respectively. Study-wide conclusions, independent of this receptor: The whole spike protein was spanned by vaccine-associated CD4 TCRs, and dominant responses were seen in regions 160-218 and 743-854. Because no day 14 peak-response samples were available, repertoires were characterized only after the peak T cell response. In the small 56-69-year group, the increase in depth fell short of significance, most likely because of low power. Participants were mostly white British and included more females than males, and it was suggested by the authors that clonal diversity may have been underestimated. Epitopes outside the regions mutated in the B.1.351 and B.1.1.7 variants were reportedly recognized by nearly half of the unique spike-specific TCRs. Spike-specific TCR breadth and depth rose significantly after two AZD1222 doses compared with day 0 and with MenACWY recipients. Only six or seven AZD1222 recipients were SARS-CoV-2 seropositive at baseline, limiting conclusions about previously exposed vaccinees.

From V the trimming removes 3 bases and from J it removes 5 bases, while the gene matches leave 8 bases of the junction unaccounted for. The CDR3 sequence holds 18 residues, the cysteine and phenylalanine included. Just CDR3 DNA is preserved here, 54 bases in frame from base 1. From a lookup of the germline V gene (reference sequence), CDR1 and CDR2 are LNHDA and SQIVND. The time point label of this sample denotes: about 28 days (+/-7) after the second vaccine dose. AZD1222 recipients whose second dose came at about 4 weeks and those whose second dose came at about 12 weeks were combined into one group, since spike-specific TCR depth and breadth did not differ between the two schedules. The vaccinee samples were drawn from two UK trials, COV001 and COV002, one of which was a single-blind randomized controlled phase 2/3 trial testing AZD1222 (ChAdOx1 nCoV-19) in healthy adults. For TCRbeta chain sequencing, PBMC samples from trial participants were taken at day 0 and at day 28 after the second dose.

A word on this clone: Its antigen remains undetermined. Per-nucleotide qualities are absent, and no much larger clonotype sits a single base away.

The CDR3 regions of human TCRbeta chains were analyzed by immunosequencing. Per the source publication's procedure: Repertoire TCRs were checked for matches against a reference library of SARS-CoV-2-specific TCRs that had been generated using the MIRA antigen-specificity platform. Breadth was defined as the fraction of unique TCRs that were SARS-CoV-2-associated, and depth was defined as the fraction of total T cells that were SARS-CoV-2-associated. Using the MIRA data, each spike-specific TCR was mapped to the spike region that the TCR reacts to and placed in a CD4 or CD8 class. Log10-transformed breadth and depth values were compared by one-way ANOVA with Sidak's multiple comparisons tests. The source is immuneACCESS, and TCRdb retained only in-frame sequences with V and J called. Part of the clones is not carried over; for the studies checked, unresolved V genes explain less than half of this, and the remainder is unexplained. V and J calls and clone size are copied from that table; D and trimming were computed from the DNA. The sample table records about 150,000 clones; around 93% of these occur just once. The ten top clones hold under 3.5% of the sample.

This specimen was peripheral blood, taken 28 days after the second AZD1222 dose. The V and J segments used are TRBV19 and TRBJ2-2, with 14 bases aligning to TRBD2. The clonotype comes from an adult who received the AZD1222 COVID-19 vaccine. The CDR3 reads CASSMGLAGVRETGELFF. The sequenced DNA is TGTGCCAGTAGTATGGGACTAGCGGGAGTCCGGGAAACCGGGGAGCTGTTTTTT.